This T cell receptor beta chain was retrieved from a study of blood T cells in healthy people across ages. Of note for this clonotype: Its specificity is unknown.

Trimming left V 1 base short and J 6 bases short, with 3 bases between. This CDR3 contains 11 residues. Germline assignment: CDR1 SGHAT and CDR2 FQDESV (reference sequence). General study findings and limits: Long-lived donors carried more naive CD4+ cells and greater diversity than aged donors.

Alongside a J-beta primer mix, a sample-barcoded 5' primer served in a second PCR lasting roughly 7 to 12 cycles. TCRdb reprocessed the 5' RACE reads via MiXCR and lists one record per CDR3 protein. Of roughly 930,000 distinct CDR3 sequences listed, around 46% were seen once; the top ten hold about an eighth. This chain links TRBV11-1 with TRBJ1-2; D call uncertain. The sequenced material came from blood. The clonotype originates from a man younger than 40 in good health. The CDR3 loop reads CASSLGDGYTF. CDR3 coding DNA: TGTGCCAGCAGCTTAGGAGATGGCTACACCTTC.